A single sample gave rise to the 17 T cell receptor beta chains below, sequenced in a study of T-cell memory formation after mild COVID-19. TCRdb fed the 5' RACE reads into MiXCR, producing one record per CDR3 protein. The table includes approximately 260,000 distinct CDR3 sequences, 16% detected once. What was sequenced was PBMCs or a T cell subset sorted from them (not recorded which). The source of these receptors is a man younger than 30 who had mild COVID-19 (a few samples of this study predate the infection). Cell type and time point are not known.

This clonotype was found a few times. The V gene is TRBV20-1, the J gene TRBJ2-1; D possibly uses TRBD1 or TRBD2 (5 bases each). Germline CDR1 is DFQATT and CDR2 is SNEGSKA (reference sequence). The CDR3 length is 14 residues. Trimming shortened V by 2 bases and J by 8 bases, and 16 bases separated the two germline ends. The CDR3 DNA follows: TGCAGTGCTAGAAGTTCTCGGGGCAGCGATGAGCAGTTCTTC. Its translation is CSARSSRGSDEQFF.

This clonotype has a handful of counts. The J gene is TRBJ1-5, the V gene TRBV11-2; D not certain. Germline V gene lookup returns CDR1 SGHAT and CDR2 FQNNGV. This CDR3 comprises 15 residues. V gave up 1 base and J gave up 0 bases, with 7 bases separating them. The CDR3 region is CASSLGADSNQPQHF. For the CDR3, the DNA is TGTGCCAGCAGCTTAGGGGCGGATAGCAATCAGCCCCAGCATTTT.

V is TRBV13 and J is TRBJ2-7, with D hard to call. V shed 2 bases and J shed 2 bases, with 13 bases lying between them. This CDR3 comprises 15 residues. Germline V CDR1 and CDR2: PRHDT, FYEKMQ (reference sequence). The CDR3 DNA reads TGTGCCAGCAGCTTAAGACGGAGTTTTACCTACGAGCAGTACTTC. Amino acid sequence: CASSLRRSFTYEQYF.

This clonotype came up a few times. The chain couples TRBV6-5 to TRBJ1-6; D perhaps matches TRBD1 (6 bases). The CDR3 runs to 17 residues. CDR1 and CDR2 from the germline V gene are MNHEY and SVGAGI. The V gene lost 6 bases and the J gene lost 10 bases, with 25 bases spanning the gap. The CDR3 is CASSSSLQQGTVSPLHF. The DNA for the CDR3 is TGTGCCAGCAGCTCTAGCCTCCAACAGGGAACGGTCTCACCCCTCCACTTT.

This clonotype turned up a few times. The chain employs TRBV5-1 and TRBJ1-1; D is ambiguous. This CDR3 spans 12 amino acids. The germline V gene encodes CDR1 SGHRS and CDR2 YFSETQ. Deletions cut 1 base from V and 8 bases from J, with 9 bases between. CDR3 in amino acids: CASSLWGEEAFF. The CDR3 region has the DNA TGCGCCAGCAGCTTGTGGGGAGAGGAAGCTTTCTTT.

The chain joins TRBV7-2 to TRBJ2-3; TRBD2 agrees at 12 bases. Germline trimming cut 1 base from V and 6 bases from J; bases unmatched to any gene: 2. This CDR3 is 15 amino acids long. CDR1 SGHTA and CDR2 FQGNSA come from the germline V gene. In DNA form, the CDR3 reads TGTGCCAGCAGCTTAGACGGGACTAGCGGGGATACGCAGTATTTT. Its translation: CASSLDGTSGDTQYF. Combining the CDR3 with reference TRBV7-2 and TRBJ2-3 gives the whole variable domain GAGVSQSPSNKVTEKGKDVELRCDPISGHTALYWYRQSLGQGLEFLIYFQGNSAPDKSGLPSDRFSAERTGGSVSTLTIQRTQQEDSAVYLCASSLDGTSGDTQYFGPGTRLTVL.

This clonotype was observed a few times. The chain couples TRBV14 to TRBJ2-5; no definite D call. V was shortened by 4 bases and J by 3 bases, with 18 bases between the two germline ends. The CDR3 spans 16 residues. In germline, CDR1 is SGHDN, CDR2 FVKESK. The CDR3 coding sequence is TGTGCCAGCAGCCCTGGGGTTTCGTCGGATGAAGAGACCCAGTACTTC. Translated, it gives CASSPGVSSDEETQYF.

The genes are TRBV11-2 and TRBJ1-2; TRBD1 is a possible D gene (5 bases). Trimming stripped 0 bases from V and 8 bases from J, with 16 bases between. The germline V gene has CDR1 SGHAT and CDR2 FQNNGV. This CDR3 is built from 15 residues. CDR3 nucleotides: TGTGCCAGCAGCTTAGATCTTGGGAGGGGTTCGGGCTACACCTTC. Protein product: CASSLDLGRGSGYTF.

This clonotype was seen a handful of times. The CDR3 nucleotides read TGTGCCAGCCTGGAGCGGGGGTTCCAAGAGACCCAGTACTTC. It yields the protein CASLERGFQETQYF. V is TRBV2 and J is TRBJ2-5; 8 positions agree with TRBD2. The V gene's germline CDR1 is SNHLY and CDR2 FYNNEI. This CDR3 region has 14 residues. The J segment lost 1 base and the V segment lost 8 bases, leaving 6 bases of the junction unmatched.

The V and J genes are TRBV6-6 and TRBJ2-3; D might be TRBD1 or TRBD2, each matching 6 bases. The ends were cut back, 2 bases at V and 5 bases at J, with 11 bases in the middle. CDR1 and CDR2 (germline): MNHNY, SVGAGI (reference sequence). The CDR3 length is 14 residues. The CDR3 reads CASSYGGPGDTQYF. The DNA for the CDR3 is TGTGCCAGCAGTTACGGGGGGCCTGGAGATACGCAGTATTTT.

This clonotype has ten or more counts. The V gene is TRBV15, the J gene TRBJ2-1, with a tentative D call TRBD2 (5 bases). V shed 6 bases and J shed 8 bases, with 17 bases lying between them. From germline, CDR1 is LNHNV and CDR2 YYDKDF (reference sequence). This CDR3 region has 14 residues. CDR3 loop: CATSRTFSAHEQFF. CDR3 coding DNA: TGTGCCACCAGTCGAACCTTTAGCGCCCATGAGCAGTTCTTC.

The V gene is TRBV4-2, the J gene TRBJ2-3; possibly TRBD1 or TRBD2 for D (5 bases each). CDR3 length equals 14 residues. The germline V gene encodes CDR1 LGHNA and CDR2 YNFKEQ. Trimming removed 4 bases from V and 3 bases from J, with 11 bases in between. CDR3 sequence reads: CASSPGRLTDTQYF. CDR3 sequence (DNA): TGTGCCAGCAGCCCGGGACGACTTACAGATACGCAGTATTTT.

This clonotype was recorded a few times. This chain uses TRBV6-6 with TRBJ2-1, with D maybe TRBD1 (6 bases). Germline CDR1 is MNHNY and CDR2 is SVGAGI (reference sequence). V gave up 6 bases and J gave up 9 bases, with 12 bases separating them. CDR3 length: 12 residues. This CDR3 is CASRQGMGEQFF. In DNA, the CDR3 is TGTGCCAGCAGACAGGGAATGGGTGAGCAGTTCTTC.

This clonotype is a singleton in its sample. CDR3 amino acids: CSAEPLAGRNKNIQYF. The CDR3, as DNA: TGCAGTGCTGAGCCGCTTGCGGGGAGGAACAAAAACATTCAGTACTTC. The J gene is TRBJ2-4, the V gene TRBV20-1; tentatively, D is TRBD2 (6 bases). Germline CDR1 DFQATT, CDR2 SNEGSKA (reference sequence). The CDR3 extends over 16 amino acids. The ends were cut back, 5 bases at V and 3 bases at J, with 20 bases in the middle.

This clonotype has just a few counts. The rearrangement links TRBV6-1 to TRBJ1-5, with D hard to call. The CDR3 is made up of 16 amino acids. Germline CDR1 is MNHNS and CDR2 is SASEGT. V was shortened by 2 bases and J by 2 bases, with 13 bases between the two germline ends. In DNA, the CDR3 is TGTGCCAGCAGTGAATGGTCAGCGCGGGGCAATCAGCCCCAGCATTTT. It translates to CASSEWSARGNQPQHF.

In its sample, this clonotype was seen a few times. This rearrangement joins TRBV5-1 to TRBJ1-3; no definite D call. V lost 9 bases to trimming and J lost 4 bases, with 20 bases between them. The CDR3 loop spans 15 amino acids. The germline CDR1 and CDR2 sequences are SGHRS and YFSETQ. The CDR3 DNA sequence: TGCGCCACCAGGCCTGCGCCGGTGTCCGGAAACACCATATATTTT. The encoded protein is CATRPAPVSGNTIYF.

There are a few counts of this clonotype. This chain joins TRBV6-5 and TRBJ2-6, with 7 bases matching TRBD2. Germline V gives CDR1 MNHEY, CDR2 SVGAGI. Germline trimming cut 7 bases from V and 0 bases from J; bases unmatched to any gene: 12. The CDR3 is 18 amino acids. The CDR3 DNA reads as TGTGCCAGCACCTACGGGTCGGGGGGAGGCTCTGGGGCCAACGTCCTGACTTTC. It specifies CASTYGSGGGSGANVLTF.